This is a list of T cell receptor beta chains from one sample in a study of post-analysis software for immune sequencing data. TCRdb recomputed calls from the PCR reads with MiXCR, one row per CDR3 protein. In the table there are roughly 730,000 distinct CDR3 sequences, roughly 27% of which are singletons. What was sequenced was blood. These receptors were taken from a girl aged 10-17 years with multiple sclerosis. The CDR3 runs from the conserved cysteine through the conserved F or W. A D gene is named only where the DNA matches it firmly. Size is omitted from some rows. Given values are once, few, many or a class for expanded clones.

CDR3 DNA: TGCAGTGCCCGCCGGGACAGGGCGGAACTAGCGGGTGAGCAGTTCTTC
CDR3 protein: CSARRDRAELAGEQFF
D gene: -
J gene: TRBJ2-1
clone size: -
V gene: TRBV20-1

CDR3 DNA: TGTGCCAGCAGTTACGGGGGGTCTACTAATGAAAAACTGTTTTTT
CDR3 protein: CASSYGGSTNEKLFF
D gene: -
J gene: TRBJ1-4
clone size: -
V gene: TRBV6-6

CDR3 DNA: TGTGCCAGCAGGGGCCCGGGGGGGAACTATGGCTACACCTTC
CDR3 protein: CASRGPGGNYGYTF
D gene: -
J gene: TRBJ1-2
clone size: few
V gene: TRBV25-1

CDR3 DNA: TGTGCCAGCAGCGATTTAGCGGTATGGTCCTACGAGCAGTACTTC
CDR3 protein: CASSDLAVWSYEQYF
D gene: -
J gene: TRBJ2-7
clone size: few
V gene: TRBV12-3/TRBV12-4

CDR3 DNA: TGTGCCAGCAGCGCGGGGCTAGCGGGGGTCGATACGCAGTATTTT
CDR3 protein: CASSAGLAGVDTQYF
D gene: TRBD2
J gene: TRBJ2-3
clone size: few
V gene: TRBV4-2

CDR3 DNA: TGTGCCAGCGCAGAACAGGGGCGGAATTCACCCCTCCACTTT
CDR3 protein: CASAEQGRNSPLHF
D gene: TRBD1
J gene: TRBJ1-6
clone size: -
V gene: TRBV3-1

CDR3 DNA: TGTGCCACCAGCAGAGATCTGAGCAGAACCTACGAGCAGTACTTC
CDR3 protein: CATSRDLSRTYEQYF
D gene: -
J gene: TRBJ2-7
clone size: few
V gene: TRBV15

CDR3 DNA: TGTGCCAGCAGCTTAAGCGGGAGGAGTGACATTCAGTACTTC
CDR3 protein: CASSLSGRSDIQYF
D gene: TRBD2
J gene: TRBJ2-4
clone size: -
V gene: TRBV6-2/TRBV6-3

CDR3 DNA: TGTGCCAGCAGTTTATTGGCAGGAGATGTGAATGAGCAGTTCTTC
CDR3 protein: CASSLLAGDVNEQFF
D gene: -
J gene: TRBJ2-1
clone size: -
V gene: TRBV28

CDR3 DNA: TGCGCCAGCAGCTACCGTGGTAGCGGTCTGGGGGCCTACAATGAGCAGTTCTTC
CDR3 protein: CASSYRGSGLGAYNEQFF
D gene: -
J gene: TRBJ2-1
clone size: -
V gene: TRBV5-1

CDR3 DNA: TGTGCCAGCAGCGTCGGGGCCTACTACGAGCAGTACTTC
CDR3 protein: CASSVGAYYEQYF
D gene: -
J gene: TRBJ2-7
clone size: few
V gene: TRBV7-2

CDR3 DNA: TGCAGTGCCTCCGGGACTAATAATTCACCCCTCCACTTT
CDR3 protein: CSASGTNNSPLHF
D gene: -
J gene: TRBJ1-6
clone size: -
V gene: TRBV20-1

CDR3 DNA: TGTGCCAGCAGCTTACCTCTTAATAATTCACCCCTCCACTTT
CDR3 protein: CASSLPLNNSPLHF
D gene: -
J gene: TRBJ1-6
clone size: few
V gene: TRBV7-2

CDR3 DNA: TGCGCCAGCAGCTTTCAACCCACGAACTCCTACAATGAGCAGTACTTC
CDR3 protein: CASSFQPTNSYNEQYF
D gene: -
J gene: TRBJ2-7
clone size: -
V gene: TRBV5-1

CDR3 DNA: TGTGCCAGCAGCCCTCCGGGGCACCTCTATGGCTACACCTTC
CDR3 protein: CASSPPGHLYGYTF
D gene: -
J gene: TRBJ1-2
clone size: -
V gene: TRBV7-2

CDR3 DNA: TGTGCCAGCAGCCTCGCCGGGAGTGGGTACCAAGAGACCCAGTACTTC
CDR3 protein: CASSLAGSGYQETQYF
D gene: -
J gene: TRBJ2-5
clone size: -
V gene: TRBV5-5

CDR3 DNA: TGTGCCAGCAGCTTAGGGCAGTATGCCACAGATACGCAGTATTTT
CDR3 protein: CASSLGQYATDTQYF
D gene: -
J gene: TRBJ2-3
clone size: -
V gene: TRBV11-3

CDR3 DNA: TGCAGTGCTAGAGCTGTGACCTCCTGGGGGCCCCAGCATTTT
CDR3 protein: CSARAVTSWGPQHF
D gene: -
J gene: TRBJ1-5
clone size: -
V gene: TRBV20-1

CDR3 DNA: TGCGCCAGCAGCTTGCGGTGGGGGAACACCGGGGAGCTGTTTTTT
CDR3 protein: CASSLRWGNTGELFF
D gene: -
J gene: TRBJ2-2
clone size: once
V gene: TRBV5-1

CDR3 DNA: TGCAGCGTTCCGAGTTCACCCCTCCACTTT
CDR3 protein: CSVPSSPLHF
D gene: -
J gene: TRBJ1-6
clone size: few
V gene: TRBV29-1

CDR3 DNA: TGCGCCAGCAGCTTGGATTCCATGGACTATGGCTACACCTTC
CDR3 protein: CASSLDSMDYGYTF
D gene: -
J gene: TRBJ1-2
clone size: -
V gene: TRBV5-1

CDR3 DNA: TGCAGTGCCAACCACCCGGGGCTAGCGGCAGTCAATGAGCAGTTCTTC
CDR3 protein: CSANHPGLAAVNEQFF
D gene: TRBD2
J gene: TRBJ2-1
clone size: -
V gene: TRBV20-1

CDR3 DNA: TGTGCCAGCAGTTTACTAGCGAATTATGGCGAGCAGTACTTC
CDR3 protein: CASSLLANYGEQYF
D gene: TRBD2
J gene: TRBJ2-7
clone size: -
V gene: TRBV6-6

CDR3 DNA: TGTGCCAGCAGTGCCGGACAAGCCCAGCCCCAGCATTTT
CDR3 protein: CASSAGQAQPQHF
D gene: -
J gene: TRBJ1-5
clone size: -
V gene: TRBV6-5

CDR3 DNA: TGTGCCAGCAGGAATGGTAATGAGCAGTTCTTC
CDR3 protein: CASRNGNEQFF
D gene: -
J gene: TRBJ2-1
clone size: -
V gene: TRBV6-2/TRBV6-3

CDR3 DNA: TGTGCCAGCAGCTTAGAGGCGCCAGCGGACAATGAGCAGTACTTC
CDR3 protein: CASSLEAPADNEQYF
D gene: -
J gene: TRBJ2-7
clone size: few
V gene: TRBV7-6

CDR3 DNA: TGCAGTGCTACGGTCTCTGGGGCCAACGTCCTGACTTTC
CDR3 protein: CSATVSGANVLTF
D gene: -
J gene: TRBJ2-6
clone size: -
V gene: TRBV20-1

CDR3 DNA: TGTGCCAGCAGCCGCGGGGACAATGAGCAGTTCTTC
CDR3 protein: CASSRGDNEQFF
D gene: -
J gene: TRBJ2-1
clone size: many
V gene: TRBV3-1

CDR3 DNA: TGTGCCAGCAGTTCGACACCCGACAATGAGCAGTTCTTC
CDR3 protein: CASSSTPDNEQFF
D gene: -
J gene: TRBJ2-1
clone size: few
V gene: TRBV6-5

CDR3 DNA: TGTGCCAGCAGCCAGACCCTAGCGGGAGGGCCGGGAGAGACCCAGTACTTC
CDR3 protein: CASSQTLAGGPGETQYF
D gene: TRBD2
J gene: TRBJ2-5
clone size: -
V gene: TRBV28

CDR3 DNA: TGTGCCAGCAGCCCCGCTCCCGGGACAGGGGGGAACACTGAAGCTTTCTTT
CDR3 protein: CASSPAPGTGGNTEAFF
D gene: TRBD1
J gene: TRBJ1-1
clone size: few
V gene: TRBV7-8

CDR3 DNA: TGTGCCATCAGTGGGACCGGGACAGGGGCGGGAGAGCAGTACTTC
CDR3 protein: CAISGTGTGAGEQYF
D gene: TRBD1
J gene: TRBJ2-7
clone size: few
V gene: TRBV10-3

CDR3 DNA: TGCAGTGCTAGAGGGGGGGACACAATCTATGGCTACACCTTC
CDR3 protein: CSARGGDTIYGYTF
D gene: -
J gene: TRBJ1-2
clone size: -
V gene: TRBV20-1